The source of this TCR beta chain is a study of blood T cell repertoires in COVID-19. Study information: Some COVID-19 samples were acute and others convalescent; all came from the United States, Italy and Spain. Sample material is recorded as cDNA or gDNA derived from T cells, B-cell-depleted T cells, or PBMCs.

While infection was still active, Seattle patients were enrolled and then followed longitudinally. The CDR3 is 14 amino acids. Trimming pared 4 bases from V and 6 bases from J, leaving 13 bases between. Looked up from germline, CDR1 is MDHEN and CDR2 is SYDVKM. Original handling: From reference gene primer amplification, estimates of nucleated cell counts were derived. Libraries were prepared by immunoSEQ multiplex PCR; TCRdb keeps only in-frame clonotypes and omits some of them. V, J and clone size were drawn from that table, and D and trimming were deduced from the DNA. Here the sample spans approximately 75,000 clones, around nine tenths being singletons.

The receptor's source is an older man with COVID-19, enrolled during active disease. The chain has TRBV28 and TRBJ2-4, with a possible D match to TRBD2 (6 bases). Material: peripheral blood. The CDR3 DNA reads TGTGCCAGCAGTTCACCGGGACTGCTAAACATTCAGTACTTC. It translates to CASSSPGLLNIQYF.